This T cell receptor beta chain was identified during a study of T cell repertoires in cytomegalovirus infection. For the study at large: CMV infection and matching HLA type were both indicated by public TCR beta signatures. The study, taken as a whole, reports: Dominant in the ex vivo response were TCR beta clonotypes restricted by HLA-C and specific for CMV. Frequencies of public TCR beta families were cumulated, and this identified carriers of CMV plus the relevant HLA.

This clonotype was seen many times. The target antigen is unknown. TCRdb reanalysed the reads using MiXCR and keeps one entry per CDR3 protein. Seen here are more than 500,000 distinct CDR3 sequences, about 17% observed once, and the top ten hold 20% to 30%. The germline V gene encodes CDR1 LGHNT and CDR2 FRNRAP. This CDR3 comprises 13 residues. V lost 3 bases to trimming and J lost 6 bases; unmatched junction nucleotides: 4. Sequenced material: CD8+ T cells from PBMCs. The TCR sequence derives from a human donor in good health (CMV status not recorded). Some clones in this sample may be carry-over from other donors' samples. The rearrangement links TRBV12-5 to TRBJ1-2, with 7 bases lining up with TRBD1. The CDR3 DNA reads TGTGCTAGTGGTTTTACAGGGGTGGATGGCTACACCTTC. Encoded protein: CASGFTGVDGYTF.